A single sample gave rise to the 26 T cell receptor beta chains below, sequenced in a study of Tregs in tolerant kidney transplant recipients. Some clones are missing from TCRdb's copy, which holds only in-frame ones; the method was immunoSEQ multiplex PCR. This table lists 48,000 or so clones. The sample was CD4+ T cells from blood, taken before the transplant. These receptors were obtained from a human donor who received a combined kidney and bone marrow transplant.

A remark on this clone: The DNA ends 3 residues before the CDR3 does, and the rest of the CDR3 is filled in from the germline J gene. The rearrangement joins TRBV11-2 to TRBJ2-5; possibly TRBD1 for D (6 bases). The CDR3 has 15 residues. V was pared by 2 bases and J by 1 base, with 11 bases between. Germline CDR1 is SGHAT and CDR2 is FQNNGV. CDR3 bases read: TGTGCCAGCAGCTTAACATGGACAGCCCAAGAGACC. Its translation is CASSLTWTAQET. The whole CDR3 reads CASSLTWTAQETQYF.

Details on this clone: The read stops 3 residues short of the end of the CDR3; the missing end is completed from the germline J gene. The genes are TRBV18 and TRBJ2-3; 10 bases agree with TRBD1. J lost 3 bases, V lost 2 bases, and 11 bases had no gene match. The CDR3 covers 18 residues. Per the germline V gene, CDR1 is KGHSH and CDR2 is LQKENI. CDR3 DNA (partial): TGTGCCAGCTCACCAAGAAGCCCGGGACAGGGGATAACAGATACG. It specifies CASSPRSPGQGITDT. The whole CDR3 protein is CASSPRSPGQGITDTQYF.

With regard to this clone: The read finishes 3 residues shy of the CDR3 end, and the germline J gene is used to complete it. The chain is built from TRBV6-1 and TRBJ2-6, with TRBD1 identical over 9 bases. J was trimmed by 2 bases and V by 4 bases; bases with no gene match: 0. CDR3 length equals 15 residues. CDR1 and CDR2 from the germline V gene are MNHNS and SASEGT. The chain's CDR3 is CASSGDRAGANVLTF. CDR3 bases read: TGTGCCAGCAGTGGGGACAGGGCTGGGGCCAACGTC.

With respect to this clone: The read is 3 residues too short to cover the CDR3 end, so that end is filled in from the germline J gene. The chain combines TRBV7-3 with TRBJ2-2, with 12 bases lining up with TRBD2. Germline-derived CDR1 and CDR2 are SGHTA and FQGTGA. There are 18 residues in the CDR3. V shed 0 bases and J 7 bases; nucleotides not matched to a gene: 9. The covered CDR3 bases are TGTGCCAGCAGCTTAACGGGACTAGCGGGCCTAGGGAACGGGGAG. Amino acid sequence: CASSLTGLAGLGNGE. The whole CDR3 region reads CASSLTGLAGLGNGELFF.

As to this clone: Mismatch with germline at one junction end may stem from a read error. Read data end 3 residues before the CDR3 end; the end is taken from the germline J gene. The rearrangement links TRBV7-3 to TRBJ2-5, with TRBD2 matching over 11 bases. This CDR3 region has 17 residues. Germline loops: CDR1 SGHTA, CDR2 FQGTGA. Partial CDR3 DNA: TGTGCCAGCAGCTCCTCCGGGACTAGCGGTTCCCAAGGGACC. It specifies CASSSSGTSGSQGT. The full-length CDR3 reads as CASSSSGTSGSQGTQYF.

By frequency, this clone is medium-sized. The observed sequence ends 3 residues before the CDR3 terminus, with the missing tail filled in from the germline J gene. This rearrangement joins TRBV30 to TRBJ2-7, with a tentative D call TRBD1 (6 bases). The CDR3 totals 14 residues. Germline V gene data show CDR1 as GTSNPN and CDR2 as SVGIG (reference sequence). V shed 1 base and J shed 0 bases, with 10 bases lying between them. CDR3 bases read: TGTGCCTGGAGTGGGCAGGGGAGCTCCTACGAG. As protein: CAWSGQGSSYE. The full CDR3 is CAWSGQGSSYEQYF. Filled out from reference TRBV30 and TRBJ2-7, the complete variable domain reads SQTIHQWPATLVQPVGSPLSLECTVEGTSNPNLYWYRQAAGRGLQLLFYSVGIGQISSEVPQNLSASRPQDRQFILSSKKLLLSDSGFYLCAWSGQGSSYEQYFGPGTRLTVT.

Turning to this clone: Read coverage stops 3 residues before the CDR3 terminus; the germline J gene supplies the remainder. The rearrangement uses TRBV20-1 and TRBJ1-5, with 7 bases fitting TRBD1. Germline V lookup: CDR1 DFQATT, CDR2 SNEGSKA (reference sequence). The V gene end was trimmed by 3 bases and the J gene end by 5 bases; junction bases not matched to a gene: 10. This CDR3 region has 15 residues. CDR3 DNA (partial): TGCAGTGCTAGCAGTAACAGGGGCAAGGATCAGCCC. Protein product: CSASSNRGKDQP. The full CDR3 reads CSASSNRGKDQPQHF.

On this clone: The CDR3 end is not reached by the read, which stops 3 residues before it; the germline J gene fills it in. V gene TRBV18 combines with J gene TRBJ2-7, with 9 bases that match TRBD1. Per the germline V gene, CDR1 is KGHSH and CDR2 is LQKENI. This CDR3 contains 16 residues. J gave up 2 bases and V 3 bases, and 8 bases lay outside the gene matches. CDR3 loop: CASSPRPGQGTYEQYF. CDR3 DNA (partial): TGTGCCAGCTCACCCCGCCCGGGACAGGGAACCTACGAG.

For this clone: The read is 3 residues too short to cover the CDR3 end, so that end is filled in from the germline J gene. V usage is TRBV13 and J usage is TRBJ2-5; TRBD2 aligns across 9 bases. Germline V CDR1 and CDR2: PRHDT, FYEKMQ (reference sequence). There are 15 residues in the CDR3. J lost 5 bases, V lost 3 bases, and 7 bases had no gene match. The CDR3 spells CASSFPAGGVETQYF. CDR3 DNA (partial): TGTGCCAGCAGCTTTCCAGCGGGAGGTGTCGAGACC.

A remark on this clone: Sequencing ends 3 residues short of the CDR3 end; the germline J gene provides the rest. V and J are TRBV5-1 and TRBJ2-7; 7 nucleotides match TRBD1. Germline CDR1 and CDR2: SGHRS and YFSETQ. The CDR3 length is 14 residues. J lost 2 bases, V lost 0 bases, and 2 bases had no gene match. The CDR3 bases that were read are TGCGCCAGCAGCTTGGCCCAGGGGGCCTACGAG. Translation: CASSLAQGAYE. Given in full, the CDR3 is CASSLAQGAYEQYF.

Of note for this clone: The CDR3 goes on 3 residues after the read ends, and that part is filled in from the germline J gene. The V gene is TRBV18, the J gene TRBJ2-1; 7 bases agree with TRBD1. The ends lost 1 base at V and 5 bases at J; junction bases unmatched: 8. The CDR3 sequence is 16 residues long. Germline-derived CDR1 and CDR2 are KGHSH and LQKENI. Incomplete CDR3 DNA: TGTGCCAGCTCACCACTCGAGCGTAGGGGGCACAATGAG. It yields the protein CASSPLERRGHNE. The CDR3 as a whole reads CASSPLERRGHNEQFF. Full variable domain (missing parts from reference TRBV18 and TRBJ2-1): NAGVMQNPRHLVRRRGQEARLRCSPMKGHSHVYWYRQLPEEGLKFMVYLQKENIIDESGMPKERFSAEFPKEGPSILRIQQVVRGDSAAYFCASSPLERRGHNEQFFGPGTRLTVL.

A note on this clone: The CDR3 end lies 3 residues beyond the end of the read and is filled in from the germline J gene. The chain combines TRBV19 with TRBJ1-1, with unresolved D. Deletions cut 3 bases from V and 0 bases from J, with 8 bases between. The CDR3 covers 14 residues. The germline gives CDR1 LNHDA, CDR2 SQIVND (reference sequence). CDR3 sequence reads: CASSIGNVNTEAFF. The CDR3 bases that were read are TGTGCCAGTAGTATTGGCAACGTGAACACTGAA. The full variable domain, its missing parts supplied by reference TRBV19 and TRBJ1-1, is DGGITQSPKYLFRKEGQNVTLSCEQNLNHDAMYWYRQDPGQGLRLIYYSQIVNDFQKGDIAEGYSVSREKKESFPLTVTSAQKNPTAFYLCASSIGNVNTEAFFGQGTRLTVV.

For this clone: The sequenced fragment ends 3 residues before the CDR3 boundary, so the rest is inferred from the germline J gene. The chain employs TRBV2 and TRBJ2-7; 9 nucleotides align to TRBD1. This CDR3 contains 15 residues. V trimming: 4 bases; J trimming: 3 bases; junction bases outside the gene matches: 7. Germline V CDR1 and CDR2: SNHLY, FYNNEI. The CDR3 bases that were read are TGTGCCAGCAGTGCCCCGACAGGGGGGCACTACGAG. This encodes CASSAPTGGHYE. The whole CDR3 reads CASSAPTGGHYEQYF. Full variable domain (outside the CDR3, taken from reference TRBV2 and TRBJ2-7): EPEVTQTPSHQVTQMGQEVILRCVPISNHLYFYWYRQILGQKVEFLVSFYNNEISEKSEIFDDQFSVERPDGSNFTLKIRSTKLEDSAMYFCASSAPTGGHYEQYFGPGTRLTVT.

Of note for this clone: The read ends 3 residues before the CDR3 terminus; that terminus is restored from the germline J gene. V is TRBV20-1 and J is TRBJ1-5, with a weak D call TRBD1 (6 bases). From germline, CDR1 is DFQATT and CDR2 SNEGSKA (reference sequence). The CDR3 spans 13 residues. V shed 5 bases and J shed 5 bases, with 13 bases lying between them. The CDR3 bases that were read are TGCAGTGCTGCTAGGGGGGGGCATCAGCCC. Its protein is CSAARGGHQP. The full-length CDR3 reads as CSAARGGHQPQHF.

As to this clone: Coverage ceases 3 residues before the CDR3 finishes, and the germline J gene fills in the end. The chain combines TRBV19 with TRBJ2-7; 13 bases are a match to TRBD2. The CDR3 runs to 15 residues. Germline trimming cut 4 bases from V and 3 bases from J; bases unmatched to any gene: 3. Germline V CDR1 and CDR2: LNHDA, SQIVND (reference sequence). The sequenced CDR3 bases are TGTGCCAGTAGTACTCGGACTAGCGGGAGCTACGAG. Protein: CASSTRTSGSYE. The whole CDR3 protein reads CASSTRTSGSYEQYF.

Of note for this clone: Read coverage stops 3 residues before the CDR3 terminus; the germline J gene supplies the remainder. J is TRBJ2-1 and V is TRBV7-3, with D perhaps TRBD1 (8 bases). CDR1 and CDR2 from the germline V gene are SGHTA and FQGTGA. Trimming took 1 base from V and 7 from J, leaving 17 bases between them. CDR3 length: 16 amino acids. This CDR3 is CASSLRGGQGANEQFF. CDR3 DNA, as far as it was read: TGTGCCAGCAGCTTAAGGGGGGGGCAGGGGGCGAATGAG.

As concerns this clone: The read ends 3 residues before the CDR3 terminus; that terminus is restored from the germline J gene. V and J are TRBV18 and TRBJ1-1; weak D call: TRBD1 (6 bases). Trimming removed 3 bases at V and 3 bases at J, with 14 bases between. Germline CDR1 KGHSH, CDR2 LQKENI. The CDR3 spans 15 residues. The CDR3 protein is CASSPATGIDTEAFF. Incomplete CDR3 DNA: TGTGCCAGCTCACCTGCGACAGGCATAGACACTGAA.

Details on this clone: The read ends 3 residues shy of where the CDR3 ends; the end is completed using the germline J gene. The V and J genes are TRBV5-1 and TRBJ2-3, with a weak D call TRBD1 (7 bases). The germline V gene has CDR1 SGHRS and CDR2 YFSETQ. Trimming took off 4 bases at V and 2 bases at J, with 14 bases between the two ends. The CDR3 runs 15 residues. This chain's CDR3 is CASSPEGQPTDTQYF. Incomplete CDR3 DNA: TGCGCCAGCAGCCCGGAGGGACAGCCCACAGATACG.

As concerns this clone: The sequence runs out 3 residues before the end of the CDR3; the remainder is reconstructed from the germline J gene. Other DNA sequences of this sample code for an identical CDR3. The chain uses TRBV2 and TRBJ2-1, with D possibly matching TRBD2 (6 bases). CDR1 SNHLY and CDR2 FYNNEI come from the germline V gene. The V gene lost 0 bases and the J gene lost 5 bases, with 17 bases spanning the gap. This CDR3 is built from 17 residues. CDR3 region: CASSEAARLVRDNEQFF. The CDR3 DNA, read in part, is TGTGCCAGCAGTGAAGCGGCACGACTAGTAAGGGACAATGAG.

For this clone: The read terminates 3 residues before the CDR3 end, so the remaining end is supplied by the germline J gene. The genes are TRBV7-8 and TRBJ2-7, with 8 bases lining up with TRBD1. This CDR3 spans 14 amino acids. Per germline, CDR1 SGHVS and CDR2 FQNEAQ. Trimming cost V 5 bases and J 2 bases; bases outside gene matches: 5. The CDR3 DNA, read in part, is TGTGCCAGCAGCCCTACAGGGGGAGCCTACGAG. Its protein product is CASSPTGGAYE. The full CDR3 protein is CASSPTGGAYEQYF.

This CDR3 is CSAAGTGRYTF. The CDR3 DNA, read in part, is TGCAGTGCTGCCGGGACAGGGAGA. The rearrangement uses TRBV20-1 and TRBJ1-2; 9 bases line up with TRBD1. The read stops 3 residues short of the end of the CDR3; the missing end is completed from the germline J gene. In germline, CDR1 is DFQATT, CDR2 SNEGSKA (reference sequence). The CDR3 runs 11 residues.

Details on this clone: The CDR3 end falls 3 residues outside the read, so it is completed with the germline J gene. The chain is built from TRBV18 and TRBJ1-1; 7 nucleotides match TRBD1. Germline CDR1 is KGHSH and CDR2 is LQKENI. The CDR3 contains 18 residues. V dropped 3 bases and J dropped 1; count of bases not matched to a gene: 14. The CDR3 bases that were read are TGTGCCAGCTCACCTTTCCCGGGACAGAACAGTGAGAACACTGAA. Its protein product is CASSPFPGQNSENTE. The full CDR3 sequence reads CASSPFPGQNSENTEAFF.

CDR3 DNA, as far as it was read: TGTGCCAGTAGTAATGCGGACAGACACGCTGGAAACACC. This encodes CASSNADRHAGNT. The CDR3, in full, reads CASSNADRHAGNTIYF. The chain joins TRBV19 to TRBJ1-3, with D tentatively TRBD1 (6 bases). The read is 3 residues too short to cover the CDR3 end, so that end is filled in from the germline J gene. From germline, CDR1 is LNHDA and CDR2 SQIVND (reference sequence). V lost 4 bases, J lost 2 bases, and 15 bases lay in between. The CDR3 contains 16 residues.

Comment on this clone: The read ends 3 residues early relative to the CDR3; the germline J gene fills the gap. V usage is TRBV29-1 and J usage is TRBJ2-5, with a weak D call TRBD1 (5 bases). This CDR3 is built from 12 residues. The V gene lost 6 bases and the J gene lost 5 bases, with 13 bases spanning the gap. Germline loops: CDR1 SQVTM, CDR2 ANQGSEA. The CDR3 protein is CSVGHSRETQYF. CDR3 DNA, as far as it was read: TGCAGCGTCGGACATTCTCGGGAGACC.

As to this clone: The CDR3 extends 3 residues past the end of the read, so its final part is completed from the germline J gene. V usage is TRBV5-1 and J usage is TRBJ1-1, with 7 bases matching TRBD1. J lost 0 bases, V lost 5 bases, and 4 bases had no gene match. This CDR3 has 14 residues. CDR1 SGHRS and CDR2 YFSETQ come from the germline V gene. The sequenced part of the CDR3 DNA is TGCGCCAGCAGGCGGGACAGAGTGAACACTGAA. It codes for CASRRDRVNTE. In full, the CDR3 is CASRRDRVNTEAFF.

In the case of this clone: The sequenced fragment ends 3 residues before the CDR3 boundary, so the rest is inferred from the germline J gene. This chain uses TRBV5-1 with TRBJ2-7; 10 bases line up with TRBD1. The germline CDR1 and CDR2 sequences are SGHRS and YFSETQ. Trimming took 0 bases from V and 5 from J; bases not matched to a gene: 5. This CDR3 contains 15 residues. The DNA read from the CDR3 is TGCGCCAGCAGCTTGGCGGGACAGGGGAGCCACGAG. This encodes CASSLAGQGSHE. The entire CDR3 protein is CASSLAGQGSHEQYF.